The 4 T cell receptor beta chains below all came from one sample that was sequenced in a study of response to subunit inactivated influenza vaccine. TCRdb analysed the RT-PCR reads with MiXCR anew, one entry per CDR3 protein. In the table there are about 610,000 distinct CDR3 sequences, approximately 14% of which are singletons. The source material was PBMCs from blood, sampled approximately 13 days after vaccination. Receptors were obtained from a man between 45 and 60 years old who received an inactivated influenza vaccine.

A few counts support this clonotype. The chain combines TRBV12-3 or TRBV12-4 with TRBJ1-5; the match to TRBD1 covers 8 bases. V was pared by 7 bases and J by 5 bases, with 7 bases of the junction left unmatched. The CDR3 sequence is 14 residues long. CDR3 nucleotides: TGTGCCAGCAAACACAGGGGGTATTATCAGCCCCAGCATTTT. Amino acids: CASKHRGYYQPQHF.

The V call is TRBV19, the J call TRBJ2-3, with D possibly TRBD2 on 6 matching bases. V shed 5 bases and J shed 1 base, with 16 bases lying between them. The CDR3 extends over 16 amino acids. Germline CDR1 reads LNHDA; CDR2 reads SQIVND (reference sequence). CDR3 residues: CASSGDTRRGTDTQYF. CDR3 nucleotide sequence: TGTGCCAGTAGTGGGGATACTAGGAGGGGCACAGATACGCAGTATTTT.

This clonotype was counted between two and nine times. The DNA of the CDR3 is TGTGCCAGCAGCCTTTCCTCGACAGGGGTGGGTCACGAGCAGTACTTC. Amino acids: CASSLSSTGVGHEQYF. The chain has TRBV4-2 and TRBJ2-7; 8 bases map to TRBD1. The CDR3 has 16 amino acids. Trimming removed 4 bases from V and 5 bases from J; junction bases left unmatched: 13. Germline CDR1 is LGHNA and CDR2 is YNFKEQ.

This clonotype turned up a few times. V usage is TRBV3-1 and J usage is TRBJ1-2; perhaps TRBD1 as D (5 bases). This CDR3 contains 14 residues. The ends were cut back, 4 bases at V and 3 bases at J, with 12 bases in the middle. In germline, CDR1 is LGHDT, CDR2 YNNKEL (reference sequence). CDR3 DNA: TGTGCCAGCAGCCCCCAGGGAGGGGACTATGGCTACACCTTC. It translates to CASSPQGGDYGYTF. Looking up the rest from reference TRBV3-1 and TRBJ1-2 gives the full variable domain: DTAVSQTPKYLVTQMGNDKSIKCEQNLGHDTMYWYKQDSKKFLKIMFSYNNKELIINETVPNRFSPKSPDKAHLNLHINSLELGDSAVYFCASSPQGGDYGYTFGSGTRLTVV.